The rows below give T cell receptor beta chains drawn from one sample of a study of CD8 T cells in Susac syndrome. A single record per CDR3 protein comes from TCRdb applying MiXCR to the immunoSEQ multiplex PCR reads. The table lists about 150,000 distinct CDR3 sequences, 90% to 97% of them singletons. Specimen: CD4+ T cells from PBMCs. These receptors were collected from a human donor with Susac syndrome. Each CDR3 is given with its conserved first and last residue. The D gene is left open where the match is weak. Clone size is given for some rows only: seen once, a few or many times, or a class if the clone is expanded.

>TRBJ1-1|NA|TRBV27|NA
CASHSLGTGVPEAFF
TGTGCCAGCCACAGTTTAGGGACCGGCGTCCCCGAAGCTTTCTTT
>TRBJ2-2|NA|TRBV7-6|NA
CASSFDRTGELFF
TGTGCCAGCAGCTTCGATCGCACCGGGGAGCTGTTTTTT
>TRBJ2-3|NA|TRBV29-1|NA
CSARTPAGYTDTQYF
TGCAGCGCCCGAACTCCGGCGGGTTACACAGATACGCAGTATTTT
>TRBJ2-4|TRBD2|TRBV28|NA
CASSFRGRDIQYF
TGTGCCAGCAGCTTCCGGGGGAGGGACATTCAGTACTTC
>TRBJ2-3|TRBD2|TRBV20-1|NA
CSARVAGGIRTDTQYF
TGCAGTGCTAGAGTCGCGGGAGGAATTAGAACAGATACGCAGTATTTT
>TRBJ1-2|NA|TRBV14|NA
CASSQDTRAWGYTF
TGTGCCAGCAGCCAAGACACTCGAGCGTGGGGCTACACCTTC
>TRBJ1-5|NA|TRBV3-1|once
CASSQATGDGNQPQHF
TGTGCCAGCAGCCAAGCTACGGGAGATGGCAATCAGCCCCAGCATTTT
>TRBJ2-6|TRBD1|TRBV3-1|NA
CASSQEGQGANVLTF
TGTGCCAGCAGCCAAGAGGGACAGGGGGCCAACGTCCTGACTTTC
>TRBJ2-1|NA|TRBV20-1|once
CSASLDYEQFF
TGCAGTGCTAGTCTCGACTATGAGCAGTTCTTC
>TRBJ1-1|TRBD1|TRBV5-1|once
CASSLVTGGARTEAFF
TGCGCCAGCAGCTTGGTGACAGGGGGCGCGAGGACTGAAGCTTTCTTT
>TRBJ2-5|NA|TRBV25-1|NA
CASSEQGGTQYF
TGTGCCAGCAGTGAGCAGGGTGGGACCCAGTACTTC
>TRBJ2-7|TRBD2|TRBV29-1|NA
CSVGPRVAGVEQYF
TGCAGCGTTGGGCCTCGGGTAGCGGGGGTTGAGCAGTACTTC
>TRBJ2-1|NA|TRBV1|NA
CTSSQDNPDEQFF
TGCACCAGCAGCCAAGATAATCCCGATGAGCAGTTCTTC
>TRBJ2-2|NA|TRBV4-2|NA
CASSQISGQGQGTTGELFF
TGTGCCAGCAGCCAAATTTCGGGTCAGGGGCAGGGGACCACCGGGGAGCTGTTTTTT
>TRBJ1-5|NA|TRBV28|NA
CASSPLGQPQHF
TGTGCCAGCAGTCCACTTGGTCAGCCCCAGCATTTT
>TRBJ2-5|TRBD2|TRBV20-1|NA
CSASLPGGPKTQYF
TGCAGTGCTAGCTTACCGGGAGGCCCTAAGACCCAGTACTTC
>TRBJ2-5|TRBD1|TRBV7-2|NA
CASSLNRGQQETQYF
TGTGCCAGCAGCCTAAACAGGGGTCAGCAAGAGACCCAGTACTTC
>TRBJ2-7|TRBD2|TRBV20-1|NA
CSARGAFMTSAVSYEQYF
TGCAGTGCTAGAGGCGCCTTCATGACTAGCGCAGTCTCCTACGAGCAGTACTTC
>TRBJ1-4|TRBD1|TRBV9|NA
CASSVDRGGEKLFF
TGTGCCAGCAGCGTCGACAGGGGGGGTGAAAAACTGTTTTTT
>TRBJ2-3|NA|TRBV7-9|NA
CASSLEVTSTDTQYF
TGTGCCAGCAGCCTGGAGGTCACTAGCACAGATACGCAGTATTTT
>TRBJ1-5|TRBD1|TRBV14|NA
CASSSDRDQPQHF
TGTGCCAGCAGCTCAGACAGGGATCAGCCCCAGCATTTT
>TRBJ2-4|TRBD2|TRBV6-2/TRBV6-3|few
CASSSGTSGELAKNIQYF
TGTGCCAGCAGTTCCGGGACTAGCGGGGAGCTAGCCAAAAACATTCAGTACTTC
>TRBJ1-5|TRBD1|TRBV19|NA
CATTGVQRNQPQHF
TGTGCCACTACAGGGGTTCAGCGCAATCAGCCCCAGCATTTT
>TRBJ2-3|NA|TRBV6-6|NA
CASTRDAATDTQYF
TGTGCCAGTACCAGGGACGCCGCCACAGATACGCAGTATTTT
>TRBJ2-1|NA|TRBV9|once
CASSVAGALYNEQFF
TGTGCCAGCAGCGTAGCGGGGGCACTTTACAATGAGCAGTTCTTC
>TRBJ2-7|TRBD2|TRBV7-9|NA
CASSHSGLAGVEQYF
TGTGCCAGCAGTCACTCGGGACTAGCGGGAGTTGAGCAGTACTTC
>TRBJ1-1|NA|TRBV30|NA
CAWGGLAGITEAFF
TGTGCCTGGGGTGGTTTAGCTGGGATCACTGAAGCTTTCTTT
>TRBJ1-3|NA|TRBV9|NA
CASSVGRDSIHTIYF
TGTGCCAGCAGCGTAGGCAGAGACTCCATTCACACCATATATTTT
>TRBJ2-7|NA|TRBV6-5|NA
CASCRDFSSYEQYF
TGTGCCAGCTGCCGGGACTTCAGCTCCTACGAGCAGTACTTC
>TRBJ2-7|NA|TRBV30|NA
CAWSGRVHEQYF
TGTGCCTGGAGTGGAAGAGTCCACGAGCAGTACTTC
>TRBJ2-7|NA|TRBV10-3|NA
CAISAFRGLNYEQYF
TGTGCCATCAGTGCATTCAGGGGACTGAACTACGAGCAGTACTTC
>TRBJ1-1|NA|TRBV28|NA
CASSLSTRGRTEAFF
TGTGCCAGCAGTCTATCGACAAGGGGGAGGACTGAAGCTTTCTTT
>TRBJ2-1|TRBD2|TRBV12-3/TRBV12-4|NA
CASSELAASYNEQFF
TGTGCCAGCAGTGAACTAGCGGCTTCCTACAATGAGCAGTTCTTC
>TRBJ2-3|TRBD2|TRBV29-1|NA
CSVNPAGGSPDTQYF
TGCAGCGTGAACCCAGCGGGGGGGAGTCCAGATACGCAGTATTTT
>TRBJ2-5|TRBD2|TRBV14|NA
CASSGLAEETQYF
TGTGCCAGCAGCGGGCTAGCGGAAGAGACCCAGTACTTC
>TRBJ2-6|NA|TRBV20-1|NA
CSLSGANVLTF
TGCAGTCTGTCTGGGGCCAACGTCCTGACTTTC
>TRBJ2-7|NA|TRBV29-1|NA
CSVRQAYEQYF
TGCAGCGTTCGGCAGGCCTACGAGCAGTACTTC
>TRBJ1-1|NA|TRBV29-1|NA
CSVAEGMNTEAFF
TGCAGCGTAGCCGAGGGCATGAACACTGAAGCTTTCTTT
>TRBJ2-2|NA|TRBV7-8|NA
CASSLALGGNTGELFF
TGTGCCAGCAGCTTAGCGCTAGGGGGGAACACCGGGGAGCTGTTTTTT
>TRBJ2-1|NA|TRBV14|NA
CASSQPDPSSGLGEQFF
TGTGCCAGCAGCCAACCGGACCCATCATCGGGACTCGGTGAGCAGTTCTTC
>TRBJ2-7|TRBD2|TRBV5-1|NA
CASSLEQRGSYEQYF
TGCGCCAGCAGCTTGGAACAGCGGGGCTCCTACGAGCAGTACTTC
>TRBJ2-7|TRBD1|TRBV30|NA
CAWRWGQSYEQYF
TGTGCCTGGAGATGGGGACAGTCCTACGAGCAGTACTTC
>TRBJ2-7|NA|TRBV30|NA
CAWSASGPEQYF
TGTGCCTGGAGTGCCTCTGGGCCCGAGCAGTACTTC
>TRBJ2-5|NA|TRBV15|NA
CATSRGYQETQYF
TGTGCCACCAGCAGAGGGTACCAAGAGACCCAGTACTTC
>TRBJ2-2|NA|TRBV3-1|NA
CASSQDLLGELFF
TGTGCCAGCAGCCAAGATCTCCTCGGGGAGCTGTTTTTT
>TRBJ1-5|TRBD1|TRBV30|NA
CAWSVGDSGQPQHF
TGTGCCTGGAGTGTAGGGGACAGTGGTCAGCCCCAGCATTTT
>TRBJ2-5|NA|TRBV9|NA
CASSVDQGRMVETQYF
TGTGCCAGCAGCGTAGATCAGGGGAGAATGGTGGAGACCCAGTACTTC
>TRBJ2-3|NA|TRBV30|NA
CAWSVSTPKGTQYF
TGTGCCTGGAGTGTCTCGACGCCAAAGGGTACGCAGTATTTT
>TRBJ2-1|NA|TRBV20-1|NA
CSALPTSNNEQFF
TGCAGTGCCTTGCCCACCTCCAACAATGAGCAGTTCTTC
>TRBJ2-3|NA|TRBV18|NA
CASSKDRGDTQYF
TGTGCCAGCTCAAAGGACCGAGGGGATACGCAGTATTTT